The 11 T cell receptor beta chains listed next were all sequenced from one sample in a study of brain T cells in children with intractable seizures. Time point noted: blood from clinic visit 5 months post-surgery; TSC patient then seizure free. The protocol was immunoSEQ multiplex PCR, while the TCRdb copy is restricted to in-frame clones and leaves out a portion. The data contain about 340,000 clones, roughly 92% of them seen just once; the ten biggest clones take up 5% to 7%. Source: peripheral blood, taken more than 4 months after surgery. The receptors were sampled from a boy less than two years old with tuberous sclerosis and intractable seizures.

The chain combines TRBV6-5 with TRBJ2-7; no firm D call. The CDR3 is 13 amino acids. Deletions cut 10 bases from V and 7 bases from J, with 20 bases between. The germline V gene has CDR1 MNHEY and CDR2 SVGAGI. CDR3 in amino acids: CATLTKLREEQYF. CDR3 bases: TGTGCCACCCTGACAAAGCTACGAGAGGAGCAGTACTTC.

This clone was found a few times. This chain links TRBV4-2 with TRBJ1-3; D not certain. The CDR3 is 11 amino acids. Deletions cut 3 bases from V and 3 bases from J, with 0 bases between. Germline V gives CDR1 LGHNA, CDR2 YNFKEQ. The CDR3 nucleotides are TGTGCCAGCAGCCATGGAAACACCATATATTTT. Protein product: CASSHGNTIYF.

The chain couples TRBV9 to TRBJ1-1, with a weak D call TRBD1 (5 bases). CDR3 length: 13 residues. Trimming removed 4 bases from V and 4 bases from J, with 11 bases in between. Per the germline V gene, CDR1 is SGDLS and CDR2 is YYNGEE. CDR3 DNA: TGTGCCAGCAGCCCAACGGGGGGCACTGAAGCTTTCTTT. Protein product: CASSPTGGTEAFF.

The CDR3 loop is CASSLVAGFGAREQYF. The CDR3, as DNA: TGTGCCAGTAGCCTGGTCGCCGGTTTTGGGGCGCGCGAGCAGTACTTC. The chain is built from TRBV19 and TRBJ2-7, with D maybe TRBD1 (5 bases). The CDR3 extends over 16 amino acids. CDR1 LNHDA and CDR2 SQIVND come from the germline V gene (reference sequence). The germline V and J ends were trimmed by 6 bases and 6 bases, with 24 bases remaining between them.

The V gene is TRBV28, the J gene TRBJ2-7, with 9 bases aligning to TRBD1. CDR1 is MDHEN, CDR2 SYDVKM, per germline. The CDR3 extends over 14 amino acids. With V trimmed by 8 bases and J by 2 bases, 7 bases remained unmatched. This chain's CDR3 is CASGAGQGPYEQYF. In DNA, the CDR3 is TGTGCCAGCGGGGCGGGACAGGGACCCTACGAGCAGTACTTC.

The chain combines TRBV18 with TRBJ1-2, with D unresolved. The germline CDR1 and CDR2 sequences are KGHSH and LQKENI. V lost 3 bases, J lost 3 bases, and 8 bases lay in between. The CDR3 runs to 13 residues. The CDR3 nucleotides read TGTGCCAGCTCACCCCGGACGGACTATGGCTACACCTTC. Its protein product is CASSPRTDYGYTF.

The rearrangement joins TRBV12-3 or TRBV12-4 to TRBJ1-2, with unresolved D. V was clipped by 2 bases and J by 4 bases, with 5 bases between them. This CDR3 comprises 12 residues. The DNA for the CDR3 is TGTGCCAGCAGTTTATGGGGCTATGGCTACACCTTC. Encoded protein: CASSLWGYGYTF.

V and J are TRBV6-5 and TRBJ1-1; no definite D call. The CDR3 runs 14 residues. Trimming shortened V by 2 bases and J by 3 bases, and 10 bases separated the two germline ends. The germline CDR1 and CDR2 sequences are MNHEY and SVGAGI. The CDR3 nucleotides are TGTGCCAGCAGTTACCGGTTAGGGTACACTGAAGCTTTCTTT. Amino acids: CASSYRLGYTEAFF.

V gene TRBV30 combines with J gene TRBJ2-7, with 8 bases fitting TRBD1. The germline CDR1 and CDR2 sequences are GTSNPN and SVGIG (reference sequence). CDR3 length: 15 residues. The trim removed 1 base at V and 4 bases at J, leaving 9 bases unmatched. The CDR3 spells CAWSGWTGKTYEQYF. CDR3 nucleotide sequence: TGTGCCTGGAGTGGTTGGACAGGGAAGACTTACGAGCAGTACTTC.

The chain combines TRBV3-1 (or the pseudogene TRBV3-2) with TRBJ2-2, with D perhaps matching TRBD1 (5 bases). With 3 bases removed from V and 3 bases from J, the gap between germline ends came to 23 bases. This CDR3 contains 19 residues. Germline assignment: CDR1 LGHDT and CDR2 YNNKEL (reference sequence). CDR3 residues: CASSQIRQLKTSDTGELFF. The CDR3 DNA follows: TGTGCCAGCAGCCAGATCAGACAGTTGAAAACCTCGGACACCGGGGAGCTGTTTTTT.

The rearrangement joins TRBV18 to TRBJ1-6; D not certain. Trimming took off 2 bases at V and 7 bases at J, with 24 bases between the two ends. The germline gives CDR1 KGHSH, CDR2 LQKENI. CDR3 length: 19 residues. The CDR3 here is CASSPVFGGRGGQNSPLHF. The CDR3 nucleotides read TGTGCCAGCTCACCAGTTTTTGGCGGGAGAGGTGGTCAGAATTCACCCCTCCACTTT.